Only one count was recorded for the clone carrying this T cell receptor beta chain. Its antigen is not known. The germline CDR1 and CDR2 sequences are SGHTA and FQGNSA. V was pared by 2 bases and J by 0 bases, with 14 bases between. This CDR3 has 17 amino acids. This sample is drawn from a study of T cell responses to AZD1222 COVID-19 vaccine. Whole-study findings and limits: Baseline seropositivity occurred in only 5 or 6 AZD1222 recipients. Reportedly, close to half of spike-specific TCRs are directed against unmutated variant regions. The donor group comprised mostly white British people and more females; the analysis possibly underestimated clonal diversity.

Method: immunoSEQ multiplex PCR; TCRdb's copy keeps in-frame clones and lacks some. This table has roughly 99,000 clones, 87% appearing once. This sequence joins TRBV7-2 and TRBJ1-3; TRBD1 might be the D (5 bases). The source is an adult in good health. Sequencing used peripheral blood, obtained on day 0 of AZD1222 vaccination. Here the CDR3 reads CASSLISRAYSGNTIYF. CDR3 bases: TGTGCCAGCAGCTTAATCTCCAGGGCTTACTCTGGAAACACCATATATTTT.